This record concerns one T cell receptor beta chain sequence. What it binds is not known. ViraFEST used viral peptide pools to expand antigen-specific CD4+ T cells before sequencing. The culture ran for less than 12 days, and then CD4+ T cells were isolated. The healthy vaccine recipients, who had no prior SARS-CoV-2 infection, showed negative nucleocapsid antibodies. This sample was included in a study of vaccination effects on CD4 cells after COVID-19. The data were produced by immunoSEQ multiplex PCR, yet TCRdb's version contains in-frame clones alone and is incomplete. The sample lists 25,000 or so clones, 71% occurring once. Regarding the study as a whole: Early timepoints after infection were absent, and convalescent patients were few in the study. Pronounced clonal contraction occurred in clones induced by infection and by vaccine late after vaccination.

V was clipped by 4 bases and J by 2 bases; unmatched bases: 9. The CDR3 has 17 amino acids. Looked up from germline, CDR1 is SGHNT and CDR2 is YYREEE (reference sequence). The specimen comprised CD4+ T cells from PBMCs cultured with HCoV-OC43 spike peptides, sampled before COVID-19 vaccination. Subset denoted: HCoV-OC43 spike overlapping peptide pool stimulation. The J gene is TRBJ2-3, the V gene TRBV5-4; 11 bases match TRBD2. This sequence was found in a human donor who received a COVID-19 vaccine. CDR3 bases: TGTGCCAGCAGCCTAGGACTAGCGGGCCTAATCACAGATACGCAGTATTTT. Translated, it gives CASSLGLAGLITDTQYF.